Listed below are T cell receptor beta chains from one sample, sequenced in a study of blood T cell repertoires in COVID-19. Produced via immunoSEQ multiplex PCR; TCRdb's table is partial and in-frame only. This sample carries about 81,000 clones, roughly 75% of them seen once, and the ten largest clones take roughly 4.2%. Sequencing used peripheral blood. The receptors stem from a woman aged 50 to 65 with acute or convalescent COVID-19. Both conserved end residues are part of each CDR3. Fields, in order: clone size, V gene, D gene, J gene, CDR3 DNA, CDR3 protein. D genes are given only for firm matches. Clone size is shown for a subset of rows, as once, few, many or a class of expanded clone.

NA,TRBV7-6,TRBD1,TRBJ1-2,TGTGCCAGCAGCTGGGGACAGGGAAACTATGGCTACACCTTC,CASSWGQGNYGYTF
NA,TRBV2,TRBD1,TRBJ1-2,TGTGCCAGCAGTCGGGACAGAGATCCCCGCTATGGCTACACCTTC,CASSRDRDPRYGYTF
NA,TRBV12-3/TRBV12-4,NA,TRBJ1-2,TGTGCCAGCAGTGACAGGTTTGGCTACACCTTC,CASSDRFGYTF
NA,TRBV10-3,TRBD1,TRBJ1-6,TGTGCCATCGCAGGGGACAGGGGAGATAATTCACCCCTCCACTTT,CAIAGDRGDNSPLHF
NA,TRBV6-5,TRBD1,TRBJ1-1,TGTGCCAGCAGTCCCACAGGGGGATTCGACACTGAAGCTTTCTTT,CASSPTGGFDTEAFF
once,TRBV29-1,NA,TRBJ1-1,TGCAGCGTGAGGGGAGGCACTGAAGCTTTCTTT,CSVRGGTEAFF
once,TRBV6-5,TRBD1,TRBJ1-1,TGTGCCAGCAGTTTGGACAGGGGGTGGAACACTGAAGCTTTCTTT,CASSLDRGWNTEAFF
NA,TRBV27,TRBD1,TRBJ1-4,TGTGCCAGCAGTTTTCCCGGGACAGGTAATGAAAAACTGTTTTTT,CASSFPGTGNEKLFF
NA,TRBV5-5,TRBD1,TRBJ1-5,TGTGCCAGCAGACAAGGGGGCGCGGGAAATCAGCCCCAGCATTTT,CASRQGGAGNQPQHF
few,TRBV5-4,NA,TRBJ2-1,TGTGCCAGCAGCTTGGACTTGACTACCCCTGGAAATGAGCAGTTCTTC,CASSLDLTTPGNEQFF
NA,TRBV6-5,NA,TRBJ1-1,TGTGCCAGCAGCCAACTTATGAACACTGAAGCTTTCTTT,CASSQLMNTEAFF
NA,TRBV28,NA,TRBJ1-5,TGTGCCAGCAGCCTAAGAACCGATCAGCCCCAGCATTTT,CASSLRTDQPQHF
NA,TRBV19,TRBD1,TRBJ1-6,TGTGCCAGTAGTATACAGCAGGGGGATGGATCACCCCTCCACTTT,CASSIQQGDGSPLHF
NA,TRBV29-1,NA,TRBJ2-4,TGCAGCGTTGAGGGGGGGGCGTTTGCCAAAAACATTCAGTACTTC,CSVEGGAFAKNIQYF
NA,TRBV19,TRBD1,TRBJ1-1,TGTGCCAGTAGTATGTCGCAGGGGGTAAGCACTGAAGCTTTCTTT,CASSMSQGVSTEAFF
NA,TRBV7-2,TRBD1,TRBJ1-6,TGTGCCAGCAGCTCCTGGACAGGGGCAAGGTCACCCCTCCACTTT,CASSSWTGARSPLHF